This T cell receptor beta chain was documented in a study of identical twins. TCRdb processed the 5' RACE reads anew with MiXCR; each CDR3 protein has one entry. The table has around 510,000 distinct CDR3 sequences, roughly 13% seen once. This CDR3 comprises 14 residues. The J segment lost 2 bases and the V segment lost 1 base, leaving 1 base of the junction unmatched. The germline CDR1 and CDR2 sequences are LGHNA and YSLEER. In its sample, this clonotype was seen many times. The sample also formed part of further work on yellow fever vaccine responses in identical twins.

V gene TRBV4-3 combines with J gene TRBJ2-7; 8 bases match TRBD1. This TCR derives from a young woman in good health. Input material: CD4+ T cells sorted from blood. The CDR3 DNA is TGCGCCAGCAGCCAAGGACAGGGGACCTACGAGCAGTACTTC. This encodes CASSQGQGTYEQYF.